This TCR beta chain was sequenced during a study of T cells in Graves' hyperthyroidism and ophthalmopathy. Study observations and caveats: The model anticipated ophthalmopathy a median about six months pre-onset.

As for this clonotype: The antigen remains unidentified.

CDR3 length equals 16 residues. CDR1 and CDR2 (germline): MNHNY, SVGAGI (reference sequence). The ends were cut back, 0 bases at V and 2 bases at J, with 11 bases in the middle. The TCR beta CDR3 regions underwent amplification using RNA transcripts as the source. HTBI primers were used for first-round RT-PCR of the TCR CDR3. One entry per CDR3 protein results from TCRdb running MiXCR on the multiplex PCR reads. This sample has about 270,000 distinct CDR3 sequences, with 22% found just once. Clinical symptoms, serum thyroxine, TRAb, thyroid ultrasound and orbital computed tomography informed diagnoses.

What was sequenced was blood. The chain couples TRBV6-6 to TRBJ1-5; D call uncertain. The receptor's source is a man aged 30 to 39 with Graves' ophthalmopathy. CDR3 residues: CASSYSKGSGNQPQHF. Written as DNA, the CDR3 is TGTGCCAGCAGTTACTCTAAGGGTAGCGGCAATCAGCCCCAGCATTTT.